The 25 T cell receptor beta chains presented below share a single source sample, sequenced in a study of regulatory T cells in long-lasting Graves disease. Building the TCR beta libraries relied on iRepertoire HTBI primers, and CDR3 regions underwent Arm-PCR. Using its own MiXCR run on the multiplex PCR reads, TCRdb lists one record per CDR3 protein. Here the sample spans hundreds of thousands of distinct CDR3 sequences, approximately 16% being singletons. The time point is: newly diagnosed GD, antithyroid drugs for less than 3 months. TCR sequences were obtained from RNA taken from PBMCs. The same sample was also studied in work on T cells in Graves' hyperthyroidism and ophthalmopathy.

The material was peripheral blood mononuclear cells (PBMCs), obtained at new diagnosis, from a patient treated with antithyroid drugs. The receptors stem from a woman younger than 45 with Graves disease.

This clonotype showed up many times. The rearrangement joins TRBV28 to TRBJ1-6, with TRBD1 matching 7 bases. CDR3 size: 16 residues. V gave up 4 bases and J gave up 5 bases; unmatched junction bases: 8. The germline CDR1 and CDR2 sequences are MDHEN and SYDVKM. The CDR3 nucleotides read TGTGCCAGCAGTTGGGGACAGATCGTTGATAATTCACCCCTCCACTTT. It encodes CASSWGQIVDNSPLHF.

This clonotype has at least ten counts. V usage is TRBV11-2 and J usage is TRBJ2-4; perhaps TRBD1 as D (6 bases). This CDR3 contains 15 residues. Trimming pared 4 bases from V and 6 bases from J, leaving 16 bases between. Germline V gene lookup returns CDR1 SGHAT and CDR2 FQNNGV. CDR3 DNA sequence: TGTGCCAGCAGCTCCTTGGGGGCAGGCGGAAACATTCAGTACTTC. Its translation: CASSSLGAGGNIQYF.

The sample holds a few counts of this clonotype. This chain joins TRBV7-2 and TRBJ2-3, with D unclear. Trimming took 6 bases from V and 4 from J, leaving 11 bases between them. Germline V gene data show CDR1 as SGHTA and CDR2 as FQGNSA. The CDR3 has 13 residues. In nucleotides, the CDR3 is TGTGCCAGCAGTTCTGGGTTTGCAGATACGCAGTATTTT. Translating it yields CASSSGFADTQYF.

This clonotype occurred a few times. V is TRBV27 and J is TRBJ1-2, with D hard to call. The CDR3 sequence is 14 residues long. Germline V gene lookup returns CDR1 MNHEY and CDR2 SMNVEV (reference sequence). The germline V and J ends were trimmed by 3 bases and 4 bases, with 12 bases remaining between them. The CDR3 protein is CASSFRQGFYGYTF. The CDR3 nucleotides are TGTGCCAGCAGTTTTAGGCAAGGGTTCTATGGCTACACCTTC.

At least ten counts were recorded for this clonotype. The chain links TRBV6-1 to TRBJ1-1; D not resolved. Trimming shortened V by 4 bases and J by 4 bases, and 13 bases separated the two germline ends. This CDR3 spans 14 amino acids. Germline lookup yields CDR1 MNHNS and CDR2 SASEGT. The CDR3 reads CASSASPESTEAFF. The DNA of the CDR3 is TGTGCCAGCAGTGCCTCCCCCGAGAGCACTGAAGCTTTCTTT.

This clonotype came up a few times. J is TRBJ2-5 and V is TRBV10-3; D remains unclear. Trimming took off 5 bases at V and 2 bases at J, with 12 bases between the two ends. The CDR3 runs 14 residues. The germline V gene encodes CDR1 ENHRY and CDR2 SYGVKD. CDR3 bases: TGTGCCATCAGTCCCAGTTCCACACAAGAGACCCAGTACTTC. Translating gives CAISPSSTQETQYF.

This chain uses TRBV28 with TRBJ2-1; D uncertain. Germline V CDR1 and CDR2: MDHEN, SYDVKM. With 5 bases removed from V and 2 bases from J, the gap between germline ends came to 7 bases. The CDR3 runs 13 residues. CDR3 nucleotide sequence: TGTGCCAGCAGTCCCGCCACCTACAATGAGCAGTTCTTC. Protein sequence: CASSPATYNEQFF.

This clonotype was recorded many times. This CDR3 reads CASSLARERGEQFF. CDR3 coding DNA: TGTGCCAGCAGCTTAGCCCGCGAGAGGGGTGAGCAGTTCTTC. This chain links TRBV7-2 with TRBJ2-1, with D perhaps assigned TRBD1 or TRBD2 (5 bases each). Between the trimmed V and J ends, which lost 0 bases and 9 bases, there was a span of 12 bases. CDR1 is SGHTA and CDR2 is FQGNSA in the germline V gene. The CDR3 loop spans 14 amino acids.

This clonotype has at least ten counts. The gene calls are TRBV29-1 and TRBJ1-1; possible D gene TRBD1, 6 bases. CDR1 is SQVTM, CDR2 ANQGSEA, per germline. The CDR3 length is 16 residues. With 5 bases removed from V and 5 bases from J, the gap between germline ends came to 24 bases. For the CDR3, the DNA is TGCAGCGTTCGAGATAGTGGCAGGGTAAGGGGGACTGAAGCTTTCTTT. Residues: CSVRDSGRVRGTEAFF. The full variable domain, completed using reference TRBV29-1 and TRBJ1-1, is SAVISQKPSRDICQRGTSLTIQCQVDSQVTMMFWYRQQPGQSLTLIATANQGSEATYESGFVIDKFPISRPNLTFSTLTVSNMSPEDSSIYLCSVRDSGRVRGTEAFFGQGTRLTVV.

This clonotype was seen ten or more times. V usage is TRBV11-3 and J usage is TRBJ1-5; unclear D gene. V was cut by 3 bases and J by 11 bases, with 20 bases left in between. The CDR3 length is 15 residues. From germline, CDR1 is SGHNT and CDR2 YENEEA. The CDR3 DNA follows: TGTGCCAGCAGCTTGGACCCTTACCCCTCAAGAACCCAGCATTTT. Amino acids: CASSLDPYPSRTQHF.

This clonotype was seen repeatedly, ten times or more. The J gene is TRBJ2-1, the V gene TRBV28; 10 bases are shared with TRBD1. The V gene end was trimmed by 6 bases and the J gene end by 7 bases; junction bases not matched to a gene: 15. The CDR3 has 17 residues. The germline gives CDR1 MDHEN, CDR2 SYDVKM. The CDR3 here is CASRTSPGQGNSNEQFF. In DNA, the CDR3 is TGTGCCAGCAGAACATCACCGGGACAGGGGAATTCAAATGAGCAGTTCTTC.

This clonotype was counted a few times. V gene TRBV19 combines with J gene TRBJ2-1, with 7 bases matching TRBD1. V trimming: 6 bases; J trimming: 1 base; junction bases outside the gene matches: 3. In germline, CDR1 is LNHDA, CDR2 SQIVND (reference sequence). This CDR3 is 14 amino acids long. In nucleotides, the CDR3 is TGTGCCAGTAGGAACAGGGGATCCTACAATGAGCAGTTCTTC. As protein: CASRNRGSYNEQFF.

The table lists this clonotype with a few counts. The V call is TRBV27, the J call TRBJ2-7; 9 bases are a match to TRBD2. J was trimmed by 4 bases and V by 6 bases; bases with no gene match: 7. In germline, CDR1 is MNHEY, CDR2 SMNVEV (reference sequence). CDR3 size: 14 residues. CDR3 bases: TGTGCCAGCAGGTATTTAGCGGGAGAGTACGAGCAGTACTTC. Protein: CASRYLAGEYEQYF.

This clonotype was seen ten or more times. The genes are TRBV4-1 and TRBJ2-7; 8 bases line up with TRBD1. The V gene end was trimmed by 1 base and the J gene end by 3 bases; junction bases not matched to a gene: 11. The CDR3 covers 17 residues. The germline V gene encodes CDR1 MGHRA and CDR2 YSYEKL. The CDR3 nucleotides are TGCGCCAGCAGCCAAGCCTCATACAGGGGGTCGGGCTACGAGCAGTACTTC. Amino acid sequence: CASSQASYRGSGYEQYF.

This clonotype was counted a few times. The chain uses TRBV10-1 and TRBJ2-2, with no clear D. The CDR3 has 11 residues. The germline V gene has CDR1 WNHNN and CDR2 SYGVQD (reference sequence). The ends were cut back, 10 bases at V and 7 bases at J, with 10 bases in the middle. The CDR3 nucleotides are TGCGCCACCGGCGAAGGCGGGGAGCTGTTTTTT. Translated: CATGEGGELFF.

This clonotype has only a few counts. J is TRBJ1-4 and V is TRBV19; D unresolved. This CDR3 has 16 residues. In germline, CDR1 is LNHDA, CDR2 SQIVND (reference sequence). Trimming cost V 9 bases and J 0 bases, with 17 bases left between them. The CDR3, as DNA: TGTGCCAGCTATCCTGCGGGGTCTGCAACTAATGAAAAACTGTTTTTT. Translating gives CASYPAGSATNEKLFF.

The V and J genes are TRBV20-1 and TRBJ2-1; D gene ambiguous. The V and J ends lost 0 bases and 10 bases respectively, with 13 bases between them. The germline CDR1 and CDR2 sequences are DFQATT and SNEGSKA (reference sequence). This CDR3 has 13 residues. The CDR3 region is CSAREGGDLEQFF. The CDR3 DNA is TGCAGTGCTAGAGAGGGCGGCGATCTCGAGCAGTTCTTC.

In this sample, this clonotype turned up many times. The chain has TRBV6-2 or TRBV6-3 and TRBJ2-7; D possibly corresponds to TRBD1 (6 bases). The CDR3 has 15 amino acids. Germline V gene lookup returns CDR1 MNHEY and CDR2 SVGEGT. Trimming took 2 bases from V and 0 from J, leaving 11 bases between them. The CDR3 here is CASSYTAGASYEQYF. The CDR3, as DNA: TGTGCCAGCAGTTACACGGCAGGGGCCTCCTACGAGCAGTACTTC.

This chain connects TRBV6-1 to TRBJ2-1; no clear D. This CDR3 has 14 amino acids. Trimming left V 6 bases short and J 9 bases short, with 18 bases between. CDR1 is MNHNS, CDR2 SASEGT, per germline. The CDR3 nucleotides read TGTGCCAGCAGCGCCCCCGTGGCCACGGGTGAGCAGTTCTTC. This encodes CASSAPVATGEQFF.

Concerning this clonotype: A read error may produce the germline difference seen at one junction end. The chain couples TRBV30 to TRBJ1-5; a possible D gene is TRBD1 (6 bases). CDR1 and CDR2 (germline): GTSNPN, SVGIG (reference sequence). This CDR3 comprises 13 residues. CDR3 in amino acids: CARSIQGNQPQHF. The CDR3 DNA is TGTGCCCGGAGCATACAGGGTAATCAGCCCCAGCATTTT.

Worth noting for this clonotype: A read error may be the cause here, since a much bigger clone is one base away. V gene TRBV29-1 combines with J gene TRBJ1-4, with TRBD1 matching 8 bases. Germline trimming cut 7 bases from V and 7 bases from J; bases unmatched to any gene: 11. Germline V gene sequence: CDR1 SQVTM, CDR2 ANQGSEA. The CDR3 spans 14 residues. The CDR3 is CSAEDREGGEKLFF. The CDR3 nucleotides are TGCAGCGCTGAGGACAGGGAGGGAGGTGAAAAACTGTTTTTT.

This clonotype has at least ten counts. Here the CDR3 DNA reads TGCAGTGCTAGAGATACGACTAGCGGGTTAGATGAGCAGTTCTTC. It specifies CSARDTTSGLDEQFF. V and J are TRBV20-1 and TRBJ2-1, with 10 bases matching TRBD2. Per the germline V gene, CDR1 is DFQATT and CDR2 is SNEGSKA (reference sequence). The CDR3 covers 15 residues. With 0 bases clipped from V and 8 bases from J, the junction kept 7 bases outside the gene matches.

This clonotype has at least ten counts. The genes are TRBV28 and TRBJ1-2; D gene uncertain. This CDR3 has 13 residues. From germline, CDR1 is MDHEN and CDR2 SYDVKM. V lost 4 bases and J lost 4, with 10 bases in between. For the CDR3, the DNA is TGTGCCAGCAGTTCGGGTGACCTCTATGGCTACACCTTC. Amino acids: CASSSGDLYGYTF.

Concerning this clonotype itself: Given a much more abundant clone one base away, this may be a read error. The V and J genes are TRBV7-9 and TRBJ2-3; D is possibly TRBD1 (6 bases). Per the germline V gene, CDR1 is SEHNR and CDR2 is FQNEAQ (reference sequence). This CDR3 comprises 16 residues. CDR3 sequence: CVSSRVTGYATDTQYF. The CDR3 DNA follows: TGTGTCAGCAGCCGAGTGACAGGCTACGCCACAGATACGCAGTATTTT.

A note on this clonotype: A read error is likely, as this CDR3 ends without the conserved phenylalanine or tryptophan. V is TRBV6-2 or TRBV6-3 and J is TRBJ2-7, with TRBD2 identical over 11 bases. The germline gives CDR1 MNHEY, CDR2 SVGEGT. The length of the CDR3 is 20 residues. The V segment lost 0 bases and the J segment 0 bases; nucleotides outside the gene matches: 13. The chain's CDR3 is CASSYSAKATSGMSSYEQYL. CDR3 DNA: TGTGCCAGCAGTTACTCCGCGAAGGCGACTAGCGGGATGAGCTCCTACGAGCAGTACCTC.